Below, 27 T cell receptor beta chains from the same sample are listed, as sequenced in a study of cytomegalovirus exposure and HLA in healthy donors. A multiplex PCR was run with 60 Vbeta primers and 13 Jbeta primers. TCRdb's table, derived via immunoSEQ multiplex PCR, lists solely in-frame clones and lacks some. This listing includes around 77,000 clones. Sample: PBMCs. These receptors all come from a man aged 50 to 59 in good health and CMV-seropositive.

The chain links TRBV6-1 to TRBJ1-1; D uncertain. CDR1 is MNHNS and CDR2 is SASEGT in the germline V gene. Trimming left V 1 base short and J 0 bases short, with 6 bases between. CDR3 length: 14 amino acids. The CDR3 DNA reads TGTGCCAGCAGTGAAGTAGTTCTGAACACTGAAGCTTTCTTT. Residues: CASSEVVLNTEAFF.

Turning to this clone: At one of its ends the junction is not consistent with the germline gene, which may arise from a read error. The chain is built from TRBV7-3 and TRBJ1-1; possible D gene TRBD1, 6 bases. Germline CDR1 is SGHTA and CDR2 is FQGTGA. The CDR3 extends over 14 amino acids. CDR3 DNA: TGTGCCAGCAGCTCGGACAGTACGAACGCTGAAGCTTTCTTT. Translating it yields CASSSDSTNAEAFF.

V gene TRBV5-1 combines with J gene TRBJ1-5; 7 bases are a match to TRBD1. The V segment lost 4 bases and the J segment 2 bases; nucleotides outside the gene matches: 3. There are 14 residues in the CDR3. Germline loops: CDR1 SGHRS, CDR2 YFSETQ. The CDR3 loop is CASSNTGGNQPQHF. The CDR3 DNA is TGCGCCAGCAGCAATACAGGGGGCAATCAGCCCCAGCATTTT.

The chain carries TRBV11-2 and TRBJ2-2, with 10 bases lining up with TRBD2. The trim removed 9 bases at V and 4 bases at J, leaving 17 bases unmatched. Germline CDR1 reads SGHAT; CDR2 reads FQNNGV. The CDR3 spans 18 residues. The CDR3 sequence: CASRRVAGGPRGTGELFF. The CDR3 coding sequence is TGTGCCAGTCGGAGGGTAGCGGGAGGTCCTCGGGGCACCGGGGAGCTGTTTTTT. Full variable domain (remainder filled in from reference TRBV11-2 and TRBJ2-2): EAGVAQSPRYKIIEKRQSVAFWCNPISGHATLYWYQQILGQGPKLLIQFQNNGVVDDSQLPKDRFSAERLKGVDSTLKIQPAKLEDSAVYLCASRRVAGGPRGTGELFFGEGSRLTVL.

The V gene is TRBV19, the J gene TRBJ2-1, with 10 bases that match TRBD1. CDR3 length: 15 amino acids. CDR1 is LNHDA, CDR2 SQIVND, per germline (reference sequence). J gave up 5 bases and V 4 bases, and 5 bases lay outside the gene matches. CDR3 in DNA: TGTGCCAGTAGTACGCCCGGGACAGGGGACAATGAGCAGTTCTTC. Its protein is CASSTPGTGDNEQFF.

The chain couples TRBV6-6 to TRBJ1-2, with 7 nucleotides matching TRBD1. Germline CDR1 is MNHNY and CDR2 is SVGAGI (reference sequence). The CDR3 sequence is 15 residues long. Trimming at V came to 0 bases and at J to 7 bases, leaving 8 bases not matched to a gene. CDR3 amino acids: CASSYSQGQQAGYTF. The CDR3 bases are TGTGCCAGCAGTTACTCACAGGGACAGCAGGCTGGCTACACCTTC.

J is TRBJ2-3 and V is TRBV5-4; 9 nucleotides align to TRBD2. The CDR3 spans 16 residues. Per the germline V gene, CDR1 is SGHNT and CDR2 is YYREEE (reference sequence). J was trimmed by 2 bases and V by 0 bases; bases with no gene match: 4. The CDR3 reads CASSLEVAGVTDTQYF. The CDR3 DNA is TGTGCCAGCAGCTTGGAGGTAGCGGGGGTCACAGATACGCAGTATTTT.

The genes are TRBV23-1 and TRBJ1-1; TRBD1 matches 8 bases. TRBV23-1 is an ORF, and what it does is uncertain. The CDR3 consists of 16 residues. The V segment lost 0 bases and the J segment 5 bases; nucleotides outside the gene matches: 8. CDR3 bases: TGCGCCAGCAGTCAATCGGGGGACAGGCAGCGAACTGAAGCTTTCTTT. Translating gives CASSQSGDRQRTEAFF.

This chain connects TRBV4-1 to TRBJ1-5; a possible D gene is TRBD1 (5 bases). V was trimmed by 0 bases and J by 0 bases, leaving 15 bases between them. Germline CDR1 and CDR2: MGHRA and YSYEKL. This CDR3 is built from 18 residues. The CDR3 DNA is TGCGCCAGCAGCCAAGATAGAGGCGACAGCCATAGCAATCAGCCCCAGCATTTT. Translating gives CASSQDRGDSHSNQPQHF.

The V gene is TRBV4-2, the J gene TRBJ1-1; a possible D gene is TRBD1 (5 bases). Trimming pared 0 bases from V and 0 bases from J, leaving 8 bases between. This CDR3 spans 15 amino acids. CDR1 is LGHNA, CDR2 YNFKEQ, per germline. This chain's CDR3 is CASSQDTGLNTEAFF. The DNA for the CDR3 is TGTGCCAGCAGCCAAGACACAGGTTTGAACACTGAAGCTTTCTTT.

The chain employs TRBV7-9 and TRBJ1-3; D is perhaps TRBD1 (5 bases). The CDR3 has 14 amino acids. Trimming stripped 8 bases from V and 1 base from J, with 12 bases between. Looked up from germline, CDR1 is SEHNR and CDR2 is FQNEAQ (reference sequence). CDR3 amino acids: CASSFGGSGNTIYF. The CDR3 DNA is TGTGCCAGCTCCTTCGGGGGGTCTGGAAACACCATATATTTT.

The CDR3 loop is CATSTLSGGDFNEQFF. In DNA form, the CDR3 reads TGTGCCACCAGTACCCTTAGCGGGGGGGATTTCAATGAGCAGTTCTTC. J is TRBJ2-1 and V is TRBV15, with TRBD2 matching 11 bases. CDR1 is LNHNV, CDR2 YYDKDF, per germline (reference sequence). The ends lost 6 bases at V and 6 bases at J; junction bases unmatched: 10. CDR3 length: 16 amino acids.

V is TRBV6-1 and J is TRBJ1-6; D remains ambiguous. V dropped 8 bases and J dropped 5 bases, with 13 bases sitting between them. Germline assignment: CDR1 MNHNS and CDR2 SASEGT. The CDR3 length is 14 residues. CDR3 amino acids: CASSREFDNSPLHF. The DNA for the CDR3 is TGTGCCAGCTCCCGGGAGTTTGATAATTCACCCCTCCACTTT.

The J gene is TRBJ2-1, the V gene TRBV7-2; D possibly corresponds to TRBD2 (5 bases). Trimming cost V 4 bases and J 8 bases, with 15 bases left between them. This CDR3 region has 14 residues. From germline, CDR1 is SGHTA and CDR2 FQGNSA. The CDR3, as DNA: TGTGCCAGCAGCTCCCGCTCCGGGCGGGATGAGCAGTTCTTC. Its protein is CASSSRSGRDEQFF.

The chain links TRBV7-3 to TRBJ1-2, with 7 positions matching TRBD1. CDR1 SGHTA and CDR2 FQGTGA come from the germline V gene. With 2 bases clipped from V and 4 bases from J, the junction kept 7 bases outside the gene matches. The CDR3 has 15 residues. The CDR3 DNA is TGTGCCAGCAGCTTATCGGCAGGGGGGAGCTATGGCTACACCTTC. Encoded protein: CASSLSAGGSYGYTF.

The chain recombines TRBV5-1 with TRBJ2-6; TRBD2 is a possible D gene (6 bases). This CDR3 spans 16 amino acids. Germline CDR1 is SGHRS and CDR2 is YFSETQ. V was clipped by 4 bases and J by 2 bases, with 13 bases between them. CDR3 in amino acids: CASSRNAGPGANVLTF. The CDR3, as DNA: TGCGCCAGCAGCAGGAATGCGGGGCCTGGGGCCAACGTCCTGACTTTC. Complete variable domain (other parts from reference TRBV5-1 and TRBJ2-6): KAGVTQTPRYLIKTRGQQVTLSCSPISGHRSVSWYQQTPGQGLQFLFEYFSETQRNKGNFPGRFSGRQFSNSRSEMNVSTLELGDSALYLCASSRNAGPGANVLTFGAGSRLTVL.

The J gene is TRBJ2-2, the V gene TRBV7-9; 9 bases fit TRBD1. Germline lookup yields CDR1 SEHNR and CDR2 FQNEAQ (reference sequence). CDR3 length: 15 residues. The junction had 6 bases not matched to a gene; V was cut back by 5 bases and J by 5 bases. The CDR3 loop is CASSPNRGLTGELFF. The CDR3 coding sequence is TGTGCCAGCAGCCCTAACAGGGGGCTGACCGGGGAGCTGTTTTTT. The complete variable domain, with remaining parts taken from reference TRBV7-9 and TRBJ2-2, reads DTGVSQNPRHKITKRGQNVTFRCDPISEHNRLYWYRQTLGQGPEFLTYFQNEAQLEKSRLLSDRFSAERPKGSFSTLEIQRTEQGDSAMYLCASSPNRGLTGELFFGEGSRLTVL.

J is TRBJ1-1 and V is TRBV5-5; weak D call: TRBD1 (6 bases). CDR1 is SGHKS and CDR2 is YYEKEE in the germline V gene (reference sequence). The CDR3 contains 13 residues. V shed 5 bases and J shed 8 bases, with 16 bases lying between them. The CDR3 spells CASRAQGNSEAFF. In DNA form, the CDR3 reads TGTGCCAGCAGAGCTCAGGGGAACTCGGAAGCTTTCTTT.

This chain joins TRBV19 and TRBJ1-1, with D perhaps TRBD1 (5 bases). The V end was cut by 7 bases, the J end by 1 base, with 13 bases between. The CDR3 is 14 amino acids. CDR1 is LNHDA, CDR2 SQIVND, per germline (reference sequence). The CDR3: CASTQGAENTEAFF. In DNA form, the CDR3 reads TGTGCCAGTACCCAAGGGGCGGAGAACACTGAAGCTTTCTTT.

J is TRBJ1-1 and V is TRBV21-1. TRBV21-1 counts as a pseudogene. This CDR3 is 17 amino acids long. The CDR3 coding sequence is TGTGCCAGCAGCCCCCCGGGGAAAGTACAGATGAACACTGAAGCTTTCTTT. As protein: CASSPPGKVQMNTEAFF.

The CDR3 region has the DNA TGTGCCAGCAGCTTGGGACAGGGGGCCTACGAGCAGTACTTC. Translation: CASSLGQGAYEQYF. The V call is TRBV5-4, the J call TRBJ2-7, with 9 bases that match TRBD1. Germline CDR1 reads SGHNT; CDR2 reads YYREEE (reference sequence). V gave up 0 bases and J gave up 2 bases; unmatched junction bases: 0. There are 14 residues in the CDR3.

The CDR3 spells CASSPRDREPYEQYF. DNA of the CDR3: TGTGCCAGCTCACCACGAGACAGGGAGCCCTACGAGCAGTACTTC. The genes are TRBV18 and TRBJ2-7, with 7 positions matching TRBD1. With V trimmed by 1 base and J by 2 bases, 5 bases remained unmatched. The CDR3 has 15 residues. Germline CDR1 reads KGHSH; CDR2 reads LQKENI.

The V call is TRBV5-1, the J call TRBJ1-1, with a possible D match to TRBD1 (5 bases). CDR1 and CDR2 (germline): SGHRS, YFSETQ. The CDR3 covers 20 residues. The V gene lost 3 bases and the J gene lost 1 base, with 28 bases spanning the gap. CDR3 nucleotide sequence: TGCGCCAGCAGCTCGGAGGAATGGGCGGGGGTCGCCTCTTCGAACACTGAAGCTTTCTTT. It translates to CASSSEEWAGVASSNTEAFF.

The gene calls are TRBV6-1 and TRBJ1-6, with TRBD1 as a possible D gene (5 bases). With 1 base removed from V and 0 bases from J, the gap between germline ends came to 19 bases. This CDR3 region has 20 residues. From germline, CDR1 is MNHNS and CDR2 SASEGT. CDR3 sequence reads: CASSEGRGASRSSYNSPLHF. The CDR3 region has the DNA TGTGCCAGCAGTGAAGGCCGCGGGGCCAGTAGGAGCTCCTATAATTCACCCCTCCACTTT.

The rearrangement joins TRBV7-7 to TRBJ2-7, with 7 bases lining up with TRBD1. In germline, CDR1 is SSHAT, CDR2 FNYEAQ (reference sequence). CDR3 size: 14 residues. With 2 bases clipped from V and 2 bases from J, the junction kept 3 bases outside the gene matches. The CDR3 nucleotides read TGTGCCAGCAGCTTAAACAGGGGTGCCTACGAGCAGTACTTC. Amino acids: CASSLNRGAYEQYF.

V gene TRBV27 combines with J gene TRBJ2-2, with 9 positions matching TRBD2. The CDR3 totals 15 residues. V was pared by 5 bases and J by 6 bases, with 7 bases of the junction left unmatched. Germline V gives CDR1 MNHEY, CDR2 SMNVEV (reference sequence). CDR3 coding DNA: TGTGCCAGCAGTCCAGGGACTAGCTGGGCCGGGGAGCTGTTTTTT. Its translation is CASSPGTSWAGELFF.

CDR3 nucleotide sequence: TGTGCCATCAGTGCGACCTCGGGACAGGGAGCGCTTACTAACTATGGCTACACCTTC. Translating gives CAISATSGQGALTNYGYTF. This chain joins TRBV10-3 and TRBJ1-2; 9 bases line up with TRBD1. The CDR3 contains 19 residues. With 4 bases clipped from V and 0 bases from J, the junction kept 15 bases outside the gene matches. Germline V CDR1 and CDR2: ENHRY, SYGVKD.